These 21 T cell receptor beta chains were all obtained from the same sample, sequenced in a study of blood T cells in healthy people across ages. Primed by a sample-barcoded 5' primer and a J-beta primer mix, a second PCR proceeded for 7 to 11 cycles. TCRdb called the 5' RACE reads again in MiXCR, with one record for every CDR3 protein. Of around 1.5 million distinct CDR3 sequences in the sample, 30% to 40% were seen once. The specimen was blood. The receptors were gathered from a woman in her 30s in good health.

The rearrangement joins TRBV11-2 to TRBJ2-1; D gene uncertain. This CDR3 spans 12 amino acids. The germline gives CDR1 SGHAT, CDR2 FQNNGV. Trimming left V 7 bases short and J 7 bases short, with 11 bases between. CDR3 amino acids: CASNFLGNEQFF. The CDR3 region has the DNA TGTGCCAGCAACTTCCTAGGTAATGAGCAGTTCTTC.

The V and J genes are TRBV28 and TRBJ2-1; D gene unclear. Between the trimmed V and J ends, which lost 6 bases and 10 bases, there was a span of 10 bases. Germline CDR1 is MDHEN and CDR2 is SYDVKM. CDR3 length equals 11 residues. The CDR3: CASSLPAEQFF. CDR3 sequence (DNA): TGTGCCAGCAGCCTACCCGCAGAGCAGTTCTTC. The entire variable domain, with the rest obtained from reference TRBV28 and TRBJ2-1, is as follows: DVKVTQSSRYLVKRTGEKVFLECVQDMDHENMFWYRQDPGLGLRLIYFSYDVKMKEKGDIPEGYSVSREKKERFSLILESASTNQTSMYLCASSLPAEQFFGPGTRLTVL.

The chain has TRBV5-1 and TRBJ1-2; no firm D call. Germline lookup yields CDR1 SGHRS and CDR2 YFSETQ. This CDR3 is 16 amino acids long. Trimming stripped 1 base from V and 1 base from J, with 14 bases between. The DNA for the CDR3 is TGCGCCAGCAGCTTGAATTTCGGGGAATTTAACTATGGCTACACCTTC. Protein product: CASSLNFGEFNYGYTF.

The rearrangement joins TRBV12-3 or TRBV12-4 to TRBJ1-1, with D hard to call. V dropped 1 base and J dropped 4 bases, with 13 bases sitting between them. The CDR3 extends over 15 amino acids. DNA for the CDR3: TGTGCCAGCAGTTTAGAGGTAGGGTTTAGCACTGAAGCTTTCTTT. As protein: CASSLEVGFSTEAFF.

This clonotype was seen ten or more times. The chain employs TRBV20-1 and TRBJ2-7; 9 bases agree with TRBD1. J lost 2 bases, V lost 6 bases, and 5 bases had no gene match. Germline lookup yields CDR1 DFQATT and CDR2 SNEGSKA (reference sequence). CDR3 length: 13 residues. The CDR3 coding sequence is TGCAGTGCACCCCGGGACAGGGCCTACGAGCAGTACTTC. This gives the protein CSAPRDRAYEQYF.

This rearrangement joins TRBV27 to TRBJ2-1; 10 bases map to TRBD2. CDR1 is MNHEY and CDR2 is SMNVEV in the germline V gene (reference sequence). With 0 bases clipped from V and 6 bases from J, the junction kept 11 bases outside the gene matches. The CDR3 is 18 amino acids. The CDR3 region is CASSLSGSGRIVCNEQFF. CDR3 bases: TGTGCCAGCAGTTTATCGGGTAGCGGGAGGATTGTCTGCAATGAGCAGTTCTTC.

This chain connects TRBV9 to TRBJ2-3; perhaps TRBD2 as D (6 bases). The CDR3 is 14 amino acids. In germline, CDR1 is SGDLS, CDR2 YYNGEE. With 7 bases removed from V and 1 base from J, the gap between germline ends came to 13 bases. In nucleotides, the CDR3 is TGTGCCAGCGGGAGGACGGGACGCACAGATACGCAGTATTTT. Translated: CASGRTGRTDTQYF.

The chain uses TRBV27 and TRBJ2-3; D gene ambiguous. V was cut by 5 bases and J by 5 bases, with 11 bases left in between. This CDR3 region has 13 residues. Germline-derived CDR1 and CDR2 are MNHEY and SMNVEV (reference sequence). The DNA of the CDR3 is TGTGCCAGCAGTCCTACATCTCGAGATACGCAGTATTTT. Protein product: CASSPTSRDTQYF.

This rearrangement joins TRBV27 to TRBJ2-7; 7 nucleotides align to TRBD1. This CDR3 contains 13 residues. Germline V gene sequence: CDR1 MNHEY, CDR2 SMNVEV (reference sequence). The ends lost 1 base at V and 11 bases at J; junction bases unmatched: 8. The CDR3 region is CASSLLSRGREYF. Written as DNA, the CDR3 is TGTGCCAGCAGTTTATTATCTAGGGGGCGGGAGTACTTC.

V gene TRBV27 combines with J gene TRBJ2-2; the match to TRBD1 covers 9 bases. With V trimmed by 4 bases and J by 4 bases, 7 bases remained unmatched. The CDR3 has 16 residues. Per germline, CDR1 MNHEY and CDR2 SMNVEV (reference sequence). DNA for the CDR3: TGTGCCAGCAGTTCGACAGGGGGAGTCGGCACCGGGGAGCTGTTTTTT. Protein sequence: CASSSTGGVGTGELFF.

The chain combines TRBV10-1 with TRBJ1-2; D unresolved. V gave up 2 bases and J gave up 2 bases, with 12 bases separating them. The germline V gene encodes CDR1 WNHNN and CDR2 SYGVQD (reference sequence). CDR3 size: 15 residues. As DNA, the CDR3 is TGCGCCAGCAGTGAGGCGGGGAAGGCAAACTATGGCTACACCTTC. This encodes CASSEAGKANYGYTF.

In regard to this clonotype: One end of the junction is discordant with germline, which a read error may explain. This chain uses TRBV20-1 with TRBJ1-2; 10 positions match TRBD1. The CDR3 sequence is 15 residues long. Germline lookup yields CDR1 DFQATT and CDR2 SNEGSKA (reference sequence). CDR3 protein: CNARDWDRGTYGYTF. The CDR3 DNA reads TGCAATGCTAGAGATTGGGACAGGGGTACCTACGGCTACACCTTC.

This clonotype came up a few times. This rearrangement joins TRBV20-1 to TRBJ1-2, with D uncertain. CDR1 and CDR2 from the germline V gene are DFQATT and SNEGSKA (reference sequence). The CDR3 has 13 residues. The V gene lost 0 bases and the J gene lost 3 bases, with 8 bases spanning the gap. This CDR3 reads CSARDLQDYGYTF. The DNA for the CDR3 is TGCAGTGCTAGAGATCTCCAGGACTATGGCTACACCTTC.

The CDR3 is CASSLSRVGAETQYF. CDR3 DNA: TGCGCCAGCAGCTTGAGTCGGGTGGGTGCGGAGACCCAGTACTTC. This rearrangement joins TRBV5-1 to TRBJ2-5; D is unclear. CDR3 length: 15 amino acids. The germline V gene encodes CDR1 SGHRS and CDR2 YFSETQ. Trimming removed 1 base at V and 5 bases at J, with 15 bases between.

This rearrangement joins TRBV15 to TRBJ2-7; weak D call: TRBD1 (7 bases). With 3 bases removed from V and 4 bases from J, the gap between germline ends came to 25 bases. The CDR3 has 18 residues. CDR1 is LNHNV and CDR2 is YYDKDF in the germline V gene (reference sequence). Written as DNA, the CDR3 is TGTGCCACCAGCAGGATCCTTTTCGAAGGGGGCGGGGTTTACGAGCAGTACTTC. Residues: CATSRILFEGGGVYEQYF.

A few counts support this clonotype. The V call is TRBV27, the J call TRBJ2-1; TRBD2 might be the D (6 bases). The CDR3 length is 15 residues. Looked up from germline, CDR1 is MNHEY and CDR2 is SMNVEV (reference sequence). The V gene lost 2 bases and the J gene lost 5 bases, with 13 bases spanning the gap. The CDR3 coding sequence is TGTGCCAGCAGTTTAGGGCGGGGAATAAACAATGAGCAGTTCTTC. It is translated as CASSLGRGINNEQFF.

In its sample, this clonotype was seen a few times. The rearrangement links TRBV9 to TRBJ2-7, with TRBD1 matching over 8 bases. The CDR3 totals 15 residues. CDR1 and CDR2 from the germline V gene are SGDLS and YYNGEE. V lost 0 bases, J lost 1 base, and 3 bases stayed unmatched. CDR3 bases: TGTGCCAGCAGCGTAGAAGGGGACAGGTCCTACGAGCAGTACTTC. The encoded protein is CASSVEGDRSYEQYF.

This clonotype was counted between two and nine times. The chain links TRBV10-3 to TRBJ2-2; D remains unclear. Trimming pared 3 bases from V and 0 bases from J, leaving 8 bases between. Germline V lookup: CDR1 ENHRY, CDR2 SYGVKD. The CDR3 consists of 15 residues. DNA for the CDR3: TGTGCCATCAGTGAAAGCCCGACGAACACCGGGGAGCTGTTTTTT. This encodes CAISESPTNTGELFF.

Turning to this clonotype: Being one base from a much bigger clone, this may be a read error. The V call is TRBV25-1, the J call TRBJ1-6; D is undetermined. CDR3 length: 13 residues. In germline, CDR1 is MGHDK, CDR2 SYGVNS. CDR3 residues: CASSEGFGSPPHF. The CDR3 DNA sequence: TGTGCCAGCAGTGAAGGGTTTGGGTCACCCCCCCACTTT. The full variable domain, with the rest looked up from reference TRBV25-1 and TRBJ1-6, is EADIYQTPRYLVIGTGKKITLECSQTMGHDKMYWYQQDPGMELHLIHYSYGVNSTEKGDLSSESTVSRIRTEHFPLTLESARPSHTSQYLCASSEGFGSPPHFGNGTRLTVT.

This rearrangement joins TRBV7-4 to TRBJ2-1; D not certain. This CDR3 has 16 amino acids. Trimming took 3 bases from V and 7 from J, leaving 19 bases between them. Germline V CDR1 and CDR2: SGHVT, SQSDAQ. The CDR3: CASSFARSVVRNEQFF. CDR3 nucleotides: TGTGCCAGCAGCTTCGCTCGGTCTGTGGTCAGGAATGAGCAGTTCTTC.

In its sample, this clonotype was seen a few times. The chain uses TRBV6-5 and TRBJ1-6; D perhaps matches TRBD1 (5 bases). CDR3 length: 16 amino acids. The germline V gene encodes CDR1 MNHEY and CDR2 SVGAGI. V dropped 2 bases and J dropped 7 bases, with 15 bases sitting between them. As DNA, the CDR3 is TGTGCCAGCAGTTACGACCTCACAGGATTAAATTCACCCCTCCACTTT. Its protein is CASSYDLTGLNSPLHF.